The clone carrying this T cell receptor beta chain was recorded once. The antigen is not known. Time point given: week 3, after first cycle of checkpoint inhibitor. Sampling occurred pretreatment (T0) and at week 3 (W3), after cycle one of checkpoint blockade. At 12 weeks after first infusion, RECIST 1.1 defined response for most patients. This entry is derived from a study of blood T cell dynamics during melanoma immunotherapy. Regarding the study as a whole: Disease-control patients' PBMC repertoires became either more clonal or more diverse at W3.

Libraries were prepared by immunoSEQ multiplex PCR; TCRdb keeps only in-frame clonotypes and omits some of them. In the table there are about 28,000 clones, approximately 80% of which are singletons. This clonotype was sampled from a human donor with melanoma. Sequenced material: blood, taken from a patient treated with checkpoint blockade.

The CDR3 region is CASSARYGYTF. The CDR3 coding sequence is TGTGCCAGCAGTGCGCGGTATGGCTACACCTTC. The J gene is TRBJ1-2, the V gene TRBV2; no clear D. V was pared by 4 bases and J by 5 bases, with 5 bases between. The germline CDR1 and CDR2 sequences are SNHLY and FYNNEI. The CDR3 has 11 amino acids.